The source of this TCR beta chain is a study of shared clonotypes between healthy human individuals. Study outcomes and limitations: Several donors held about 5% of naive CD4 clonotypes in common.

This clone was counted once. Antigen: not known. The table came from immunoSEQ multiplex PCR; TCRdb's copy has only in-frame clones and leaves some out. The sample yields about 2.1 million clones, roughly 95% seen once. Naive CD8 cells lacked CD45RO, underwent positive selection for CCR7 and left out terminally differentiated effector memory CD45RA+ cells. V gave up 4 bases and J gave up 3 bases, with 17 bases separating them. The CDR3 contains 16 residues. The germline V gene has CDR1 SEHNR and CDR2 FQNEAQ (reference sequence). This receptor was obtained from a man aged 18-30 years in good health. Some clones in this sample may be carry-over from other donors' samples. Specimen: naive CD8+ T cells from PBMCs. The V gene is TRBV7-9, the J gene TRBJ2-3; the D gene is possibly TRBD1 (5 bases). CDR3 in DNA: TGTGCCAGCAGCTCCAGCACAGGACCCAGGACAGATACGCAGTATTTT. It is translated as CASSSSTGPRTDTQYF.